One sample yielded the 25 T cell receptor beta chains listed below, sequenced in a study of OX40 agonist ivuxolimab in advanced cancers. Sequencing used immunoSEQ multiplex PCR; TCRdb keeps in-frame clones, though not all of them. The table shows 50,000 or so clones, with around nine tenths occurring only once. The material sequenced was CD4+ or CD8+ T cells sorted from blood, taken in a trial of the OX40 agonist ivuxolimab. The receptors come from an adult with an advanced solid tumor such as melanoma, head and neck, liver or kidney cancer.

The J gene is TRBJ2-3, the V gene TRBV6-5; 7 positions match TRBD2. V was clipped by 0 bases and J by 2 bases; unmatched bases: 5. Germline V CDR1 and CDR2: MNHEY, SVGAGI. The length of the CDR3 is 16 residues. The CDR3 nucleotides are TGTGCCAGCAGTTACTCTTCCAGCGGGGACACAGATACGCAGTATTTT. Residues: CASSYSSSGDTDTQYF.

The V gene is TRBV28, the J gene TRBJ2-7, with 11 positions matching TRBD2. Germline V gene lookup returns CDR1 MDHEN and CDR2 SYDVKM. The J segment lost 1 base and the V segment lost 4 bases, leaving 18 bases of the junction unmatched. The CDR3 loop spans 20 amino acids. CDR3: CASSSRQQGRLAGRSYEQYF. For the CDR3, the DNA is TGTGCCAGCAGTTCTCGTCAACAGGGGAGACTAGCGGGAAGGTCCTACGAGCAGTACTTC.

This rearrangement joins TRBV7-9 to TRBJ2-5, with a tentative D call TRBD1 (5 bases). With the DNA end fitting TRBJ2-7 better, the J assignment may be wrong. The CDR3 sequence is 12 residues long. Germline lookup yields CDR1 SEHNR and CDR2 FQNEAQ (reference sequence). The CDR3 region has the DNA TGTGCCAGCAGCCCAGGGACCTACGAGCAGTACTTC. Translation gives CASSPGTYEQYF.

This chain connects TRBV6-5 to TRBJ1-2; D perhaps matches TRBD1 (6 bases). The CDR3 totals 12 residues. Germline V gives CDR1 MNHEY, CDR2 SVGAGI. V lost 6 bases and J lost 8, with 13 bases in between. The CDR3, as DNA: TGTGCCAGCAGCCCAGGACAGTGGGGCTACACCTTC. Protein sequence: CASSPGQWGYTF.

This chain connects TRBV6-6 to TRBJ2-2, with TRBD1 matching over 7 bases. The CDR3 loop spans 13 amino acids. Trimming at V came to 10 bases and at J to 4 bases, leaving 6 bases not matched to a gene. CDR1 is MNHNY, CDR2 SVGAGI, per germline (reference sequence). DNA for the CDR3: TGTGCCATGGCAGGGGGTGGCACCGGGGAGCTGTTTTTT. As protein: CAMAGGGTGELFF.

V gene TRBV19 combines with J gene TRBJ1-1, with 7 nucleotides matching TRBD1. V lost 6 bases, J lost 5 bases, and 9 bases stayed unmatched. The CDR3 loop spans 14 amino acids. Germline V gene data show CDR1 as LNHDA and CDR2 as SQIVND (reference sequence). The DNA for the CDR3 is TGTGCCAGTAGGATAAGTTCAGGGGGGACTGAAGCTTTCTTT. Translated: CASRISSGGTEAFF.

The genes are TRBV5-6 and TRBJ2-5; a weak D match, TRBD2 (6 bases). Trimming took off 3 bases at V and 5 bases at J, with 14 bases between the two ends. Per the germline V gene, CDR1 is SGHDT and CDR2 is YYEEEE. This CDR3 is 14 amino acids long. The CDR3 sequence: CASSWGRGVETQYF. The DNA of the CDR3 is TGTGCCAGCAGCTGGGGTCGCGGGGTCGAGACCCAGTACTTC.

The chain joins TRBV27 to TRBJ2-1, with a tentative D call TRBD1 (6 bases). This CDR3 is 14 amino acids long. Germline V gene sequence: CDR1 MNHEY, CDR2 SMNVEV (reference sequence). Trimming took off 3 bases at V and 5 bases at J, with 11 bases between the two ends. CDR3 in amino acids: CASSLTGHDNEQFF. DNA for the CDR3: TGTGCCAGCAGTTTGACAGGACACGACAATGAGCAGTTCTTC.

The rearrangement uses TRBV5-6 and TRBJ2-7, with D possibly matching TRBD2 (5 bases). The CDR3 sequence is 14 residues long. V lost 2 bases to trimming and J lost 3 bases, with 12 bases between them. The germline V gene encodes CDR1 SGHDT and CDR2 YYEEEE. CDR3 coding DNA: TGTGCCAGCAGCTTAGGCGGGTCTAACTACGAGCAGTACTTC. Its protein is CASSLGGSNYEQYF.

The chain employs TRBV4-2 and TRBJ1-1; 7 positions agree with TRBD1. The CDR3 is 13 residues long. CDR1 and CDR2 (germline): LGHNA, YNFKEQ. V lost 4 bases to trimming and J lost 4 bases; unmatched junction nucleotides: 3. The CDR3 bases are TGTGCCAGCAGCCTCGGGACAGCCACTGAAGCTTTCTTT. It specifies CASSLGTATEAFF.

This chain uses TRBV11-2 with TRBJ2-7; 7 bases align to TRBD1. J was trimmed by 6 bases and V by 5 bases; bases with no gene match: 10. CDR3 length: 14 amino acids. CDR1 SGHAT and CDR2 FQNNGV come from the germline V gene. For the CDR3, the DNA is TGTGCCAGCAGCCGCACAACAGGGGTAGTCGAGCAGTACTTC. As protein: CASSRTTGVVEQYF. The whole variable domain, filled in from reference TRBV11-2 and TRBJ2-7, reads EAGVAQSPRYKIIEKRQSVAFWCNPISGHATLYWYQQILGQGPKLLIQFQNNGVVDDSQLPKDRFSAERLKGVDSTLKIQPAKLEDSAVYLCASSRTTGVVEQYFGPGTRLTVT.

This sequence joins TRBV19 and TRBJ2-7; the D gene could be TRBD1 or TRBD2 (5 bases each). Germline V gene lookup returns CDR1 LNHDA and CDR2 SQIVND (reference sequence). The CDR3 covers 17 residues. Trimming removed 1 base from V and 2 bases from J, with 18 bases in between. CDR3 bases: TGTGCCAGTAGTATAGGCAGGTCTTCAGGGACCCCCTACGAGCAGTACTTC. This codes for CASSIGRSSGTPYEQYF.

The J gene is TRBJ2-5, the V gene TRBV7-9, with D perhaps given as TRBD1 or TRBD2 (5 bases each). V gave up 6 bases and J gave up 1 base, with 12 bases separating them. The germline CDR1 and CDR2 sequences are SEHNR and FQNEAQ (reference sequence). There are 14 residues in the CDR3. The chain's CDR3 is CASSSTGTQETQYF. CDR3 nucleotides: TGTGCCAGCAGTTCCACCGGGACCCAAGAGACCCAGTACTTC.

This clone was counted a single time. This rearrangement joins TRBV7-7 to TRBJ1-3, with 7 bases aligning to TRBD1. V gave up 3 bases and J gave up 0 bases; unmatched junction bases: 2. The CDR3 contains 15 residues. Germline loops: CDR1 SSHAT, CDR2 FNYEAQ (reference sequence). The CDR3 reads CASSLDRNSGNTIYF. Written as DNA, the CDR3 is TGTGCCAGCAGCTTGGACAGGAACTCTGGAAACACCATATATTTT.

This chain joins TRBV7-9 and TRBJ2-7; D may be TRBD1 (5 bases). Germline values: CDR1 SEHNR, CDR2 FQNEAQ (reference sequence). V lost 2 bases and J lost 5, with 10 bases in between. This CDR3 comprises 13 residues. The CDR3 sequence is CASSLLWGDEQYF. Written as DNA, the CDR3 is TGTGCCAGCAGCTTACTCTGGGGCGACGAGCAGTACTTC.

The V gene is TRBV4-1, the J gene TRBJ1-2; 9 nucleotides match TRBD1. In germline, CDR1 is MGHRA, CDR2 YSYEKL. The J segment lost 2 bases and the V segment lost 4 bases, leaving 2 bases of the junction unmatched. The CDR3 consists of 14 residues. In nucleotides, the CDR3 is TGCGCCAGCAGCCTCGGGACAGGGAACTATGGCTACACCTTC. This sequence encodes CASSLGTGNYGYTF.

This clone occurred once. One end of the junction is discordant with germline, which a read error may explain. The chain recombines TRBV29-1 with TRBJ2-1; D gene ambiguous. The CDR3 totals 14 residues. Germline V gives CDR1 SQVTM, CDR2 ANQGSEA. CDR3 nucleotide sequence: TGCAGCGTCGAAGACCCCAGCTCCTACAATGAGCAGTTCTTC. Its translation: CSVEDPSSYNEQFF.

The CDR3 here is CASSELDAGFMGYEQYF. Written as DNA, the CDR3 is TGTGCCAGCAGTGAATTGGATGCAGGGTTTATGGGATACGAGCAGTACTTC. The V call is TRBV25-1, the J call TRBJ2-7; D perhaps matches TRBD1 (5 bases). Germline V gene data show CDR1 as MGHDK and CDR2 as SYGVNS. This CDR3 comprises 17 residues. V lost 1 base and J 4 bases, leaving 20 bases between the germline ends.

This clone occurred a few times. V is TRBV6-4 and J is TRBJ2-2; the match to TRBD1 covers 7 bases. V trimming: 3 bases; J trimming: 1 base; junction bases outside the gene matches: 5. CDR1 is MRHNA and CDR2 is SNTAGT in the germline V gene. The CDR3 has 16 residues. The CDR3 spells CASSDLNRGNTGELFF. CDR3 DNA: TGTGCCAGCAGTGATCTCAACAGGGGGAACACCGGGGAGCTGTTTTTT.

The J gene is TRBJ1-6, the V gene TRBV27; D perhaps matches TRBD1 (6 bases). V lost 6 bases, J lost 0 bases, and 15 bases lay in between. Per germline, CDR1 MNHEY and CDR2 SMNVEV (reference sequence). The CDR3 contains 17 residues. The CDR3 DNA is TGTGCCAGCAGCGGAGCCTGGACAGACTCCTATAATTCACCCCTCCACTTT. As protein: CASSGAWTDSYNSPLHF.

The rearrangement links TRBV11-2 to TRBJ2-3; D is possibly TRBD1 or TRBD2 (5 bases each). Trimming took 0 bases from V and 0 from J, leaving 16 bases between them. The CDR3 contains 18 residues. The germline V gene encodes CDR1 SGHAT and CDR2 FQNNGV. CDR3 sequence: CASSLEGDGAPSTDTQYF. CDR3 coding DNA: TGTGCCAGCAGCTTAGAAGGGGACGGCGCCCCTAGCACAGATACGCAGTATTTT.

This chain connects TRBV4-1 to TRBJ2-4; D gene uncertain. With 7 bases removed from V and 5 bases from J, the gap between germline ends came to 9 bases. Per the germline V gene, CDR1 is MGHRA and CDR2 is YSYEKL. The CDR3 runs to 12 residues. CDR3 region: CASTSAENIQYF. The CDR3 nucleotides are TGCGCCAGCACCTCGGCGGAAAACATTCAGTACTTC.

Only a few counts were recorded for this clone. The chain combines TRBV30 with TRBJ1-2; 8 nucleotides agree with TRBD1. The CDR3 sequence is 13 residues long. Germline trimming cut 2 bases from V and 8 bases from J; bases unmatched to any gene: 7. The germline V gene encodes CDR1 GTSNPN and CDR2 SVGIG (reference sequence). CDR3 nucleotides: TGTGCCTGGAGTACAGGGGGAGTCGAAGGCTACACCTTC. Protein product: CAWSTGGVEGYTF.

This clone was observed a single time. The rearrangement uses TRBV21-1 and TRBJ2-7; the listed D gene, TRBD2, was not tested against the DNA. TRBV21-1 is a known pseudogene. The CDR3 covers 17 residues. CDR3 loop: CAPQAGHPSGGSYEQYF. CDR3 DNA: TGTGCCCCCCAGGCGGGGCACCCTAGCGGGGGCTCCTACGAGCAGTACTTC.

Only one count was recorded for this clone. The chain employs TRBV5-8 and TRBJ2-1; D is undetermined. This CDR3 is 15 amino acids long. CDR1 is SGHTS, CDR2 YDEGEE, per germline. Trimming shortened V by 1 base and J by 6 bases, and 14 bases separated the two germline ends. The CDR3 is CASSLSLTSANEQFF. The CDR3 nucleotides read TGTGCCAGCAGCTTGAGTTTGACCTCCGCCAATGAGCAGTTCTTC.